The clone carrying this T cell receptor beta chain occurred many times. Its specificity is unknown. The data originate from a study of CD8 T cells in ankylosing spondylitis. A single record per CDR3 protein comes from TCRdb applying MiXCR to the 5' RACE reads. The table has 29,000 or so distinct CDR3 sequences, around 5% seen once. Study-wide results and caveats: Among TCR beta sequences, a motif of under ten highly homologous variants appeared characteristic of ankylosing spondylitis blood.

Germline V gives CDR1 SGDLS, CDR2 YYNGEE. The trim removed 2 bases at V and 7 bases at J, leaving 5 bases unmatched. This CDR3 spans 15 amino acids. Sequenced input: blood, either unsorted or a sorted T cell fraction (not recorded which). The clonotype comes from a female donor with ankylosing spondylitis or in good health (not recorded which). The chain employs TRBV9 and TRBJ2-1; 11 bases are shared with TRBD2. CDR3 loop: CASSVLAGGGNEQFF. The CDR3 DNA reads TGTGCCAGCAGCGTTCTAGCGGGAGGAGGTAATGAGCAGTTCTTC. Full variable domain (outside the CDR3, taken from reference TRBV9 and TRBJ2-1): DSGVTQTPKHLITATGQRVTLRCSPRSGDLSVYWYQQSLDQGLQFLIQYYNGEERAKGNILERFSAQQFPDLHSELNLSSLELGDSALYFCASSVLAGGGNEQFFGPGTRLTVL.